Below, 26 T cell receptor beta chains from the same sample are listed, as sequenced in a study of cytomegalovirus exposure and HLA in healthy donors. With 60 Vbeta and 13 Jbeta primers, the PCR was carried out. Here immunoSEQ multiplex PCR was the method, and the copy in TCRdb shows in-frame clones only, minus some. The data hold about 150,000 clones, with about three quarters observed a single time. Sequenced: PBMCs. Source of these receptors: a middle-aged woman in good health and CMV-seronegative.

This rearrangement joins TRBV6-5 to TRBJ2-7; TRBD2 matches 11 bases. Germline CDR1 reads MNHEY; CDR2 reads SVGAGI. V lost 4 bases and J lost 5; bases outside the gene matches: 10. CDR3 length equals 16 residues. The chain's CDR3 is CASSLFASGGRDEQYF. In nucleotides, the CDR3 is TGTGCCAGCAGTTTATTCGCTAGCGGGGGGCGGGACGAGCAGTACTTC.

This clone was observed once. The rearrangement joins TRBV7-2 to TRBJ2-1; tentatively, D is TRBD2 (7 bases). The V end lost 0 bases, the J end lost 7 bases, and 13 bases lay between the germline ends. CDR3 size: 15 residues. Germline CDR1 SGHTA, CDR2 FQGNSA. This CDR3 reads CASSLAGGPQNEQFF. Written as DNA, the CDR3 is TGTGCCAGCAGCTTAGCGGGGGGGCCACAGAATGAGCAGTTCTTC. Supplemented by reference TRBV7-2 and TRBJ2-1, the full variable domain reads GAGVSQSPSNKVTEKGKDVELRCDPISGHTALYWYRQSLGQGLEFLIYFQGNSAPDKSGLPSDRFSAERTGGSVSTLTIQRTQQEDSAVYLCASSLAGGPQNEQFFGPGTRLTVL.

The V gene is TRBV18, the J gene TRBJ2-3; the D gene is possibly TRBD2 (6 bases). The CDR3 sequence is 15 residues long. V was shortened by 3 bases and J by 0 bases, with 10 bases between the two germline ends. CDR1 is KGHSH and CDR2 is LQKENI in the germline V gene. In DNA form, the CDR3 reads TGTGCCAGCTCACCTTTCACTAGCAGCACAGATACGCAGTATTTT. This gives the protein CASSPFTSSTDTQYF.

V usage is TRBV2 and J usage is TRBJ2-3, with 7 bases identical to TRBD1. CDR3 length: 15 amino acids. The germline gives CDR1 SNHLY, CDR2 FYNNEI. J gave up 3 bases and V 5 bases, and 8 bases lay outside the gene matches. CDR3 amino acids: CASSPGTAVTDTQYF. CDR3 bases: TGTGCCAGCAGTCCCGGGACAGCCGTTACAGATACGCAGTATTTT.

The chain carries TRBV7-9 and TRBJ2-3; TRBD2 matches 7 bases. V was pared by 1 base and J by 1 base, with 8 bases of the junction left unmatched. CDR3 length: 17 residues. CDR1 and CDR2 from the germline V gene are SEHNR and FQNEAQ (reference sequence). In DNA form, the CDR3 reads TGTGCCAGCAGCTTAGGGGAGGGGCCCTTTCGCACAGATACGCAGTATTTT. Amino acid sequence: CASSLGEGPFRTDTQYF.

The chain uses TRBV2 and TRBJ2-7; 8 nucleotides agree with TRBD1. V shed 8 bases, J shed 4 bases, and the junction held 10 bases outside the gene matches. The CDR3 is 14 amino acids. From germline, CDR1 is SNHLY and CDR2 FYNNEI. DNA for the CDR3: TGTGCCAGCCACGGACAGGGCGATTTGTACGAGCAGTACTTC. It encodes CASHGQGDLYEQYF.

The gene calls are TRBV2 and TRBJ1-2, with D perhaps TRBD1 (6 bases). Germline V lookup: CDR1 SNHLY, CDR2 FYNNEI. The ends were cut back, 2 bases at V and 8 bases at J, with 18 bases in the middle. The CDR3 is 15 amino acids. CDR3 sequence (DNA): TGTGCCAGCAGTGAACTCTGGGGCAGGGGAGAAGGCTACACCTTC. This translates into CASSELWGRGEGYTF.

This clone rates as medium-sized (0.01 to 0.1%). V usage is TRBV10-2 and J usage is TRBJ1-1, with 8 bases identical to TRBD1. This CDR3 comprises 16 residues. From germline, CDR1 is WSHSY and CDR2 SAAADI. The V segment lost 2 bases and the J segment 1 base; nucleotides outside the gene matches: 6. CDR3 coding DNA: TGCGCCAGCAGTGAGCCGACAGGGGTGGGGAACACTGAAGCTTTCTTT. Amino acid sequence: CASSEPTGVGNTEAFF.

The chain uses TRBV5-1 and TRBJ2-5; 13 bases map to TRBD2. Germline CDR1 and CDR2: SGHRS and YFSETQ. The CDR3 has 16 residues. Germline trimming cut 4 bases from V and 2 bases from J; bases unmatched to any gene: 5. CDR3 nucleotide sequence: TGCGCCAGCAGCAGACTAGCGGGGGGCGGTCAAGAGACCCAGTACTTC. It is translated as CASSRLAGGGQETQYF.

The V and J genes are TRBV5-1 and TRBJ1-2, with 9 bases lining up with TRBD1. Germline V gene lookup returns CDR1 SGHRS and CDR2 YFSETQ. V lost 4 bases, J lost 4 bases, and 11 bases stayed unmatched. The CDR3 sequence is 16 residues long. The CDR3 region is CASSKGTGKGSYGYTF. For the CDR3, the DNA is TGCGCCAGCAGCAAAGGGACAGGGAAAGGTAGCTATGGCTACACCTTC.

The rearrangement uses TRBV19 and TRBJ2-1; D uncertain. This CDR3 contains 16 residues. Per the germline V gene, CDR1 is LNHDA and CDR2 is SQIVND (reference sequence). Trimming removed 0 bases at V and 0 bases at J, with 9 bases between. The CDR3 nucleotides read TGTGCCAGTAGTATAGATCTGAGCCCCTCCTACAATGAGCAGTTCTTC. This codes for CASSIDLSPSYNEQFF. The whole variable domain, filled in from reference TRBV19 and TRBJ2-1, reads DGGITQSPKYLFRKEGQNVTLSCEQNLNHDAMYWYRQDPGQGLRLIYYSQIVNDFQKGDIAEGYSVSREKKESFPLTVTSAQKNPTAFYLCASSIDLSPSYNEQFFGPGTRLTVL.

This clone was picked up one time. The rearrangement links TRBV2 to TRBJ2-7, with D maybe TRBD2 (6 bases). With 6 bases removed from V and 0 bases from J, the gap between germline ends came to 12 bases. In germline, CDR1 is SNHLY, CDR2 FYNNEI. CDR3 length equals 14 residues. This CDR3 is CASRFRGSSYEQYF. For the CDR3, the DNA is TGTGCCAGCAGATTCCGGGGGAGCTCCTACGAGCAGTACTTC.

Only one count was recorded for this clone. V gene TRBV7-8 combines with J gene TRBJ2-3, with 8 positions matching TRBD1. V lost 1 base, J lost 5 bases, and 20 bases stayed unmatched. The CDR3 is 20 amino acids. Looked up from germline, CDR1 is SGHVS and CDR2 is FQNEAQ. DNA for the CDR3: TGTGCCAGCAGCTTAGGGGCAGGGGGCGTAGCACGTCTGTTCCGAGATACGCAGTATTTT. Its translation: CASSLGAGGVARLFRDTQYF.

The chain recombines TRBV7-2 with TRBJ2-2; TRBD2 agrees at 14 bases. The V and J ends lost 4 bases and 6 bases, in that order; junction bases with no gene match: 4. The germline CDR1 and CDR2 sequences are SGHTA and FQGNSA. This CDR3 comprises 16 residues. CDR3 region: CASSSQTSGGAGELFF. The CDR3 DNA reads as TGTGCCAGCAGCTCCCAGACTAGCGGGGGGGCCGGGGAGCTGTTTTTT.

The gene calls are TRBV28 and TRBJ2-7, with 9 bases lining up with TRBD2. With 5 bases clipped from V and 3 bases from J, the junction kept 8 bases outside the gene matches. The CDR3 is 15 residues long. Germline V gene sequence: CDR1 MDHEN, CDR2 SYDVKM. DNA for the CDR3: TGTGCCAGCAGTGGCCAAGCGGGGGGTGACTACGAGCAGTACTTC. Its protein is CASSGQAGGDYEQYF.

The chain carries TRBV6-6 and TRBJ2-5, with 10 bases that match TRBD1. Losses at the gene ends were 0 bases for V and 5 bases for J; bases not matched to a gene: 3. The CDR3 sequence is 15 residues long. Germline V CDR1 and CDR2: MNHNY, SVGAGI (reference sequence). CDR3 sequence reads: CASSYSGQGGETQYF. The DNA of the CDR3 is TGTGCCAGCAGTTACTCCGGACAGGGGGGGGAGACCCAGTACTTC.

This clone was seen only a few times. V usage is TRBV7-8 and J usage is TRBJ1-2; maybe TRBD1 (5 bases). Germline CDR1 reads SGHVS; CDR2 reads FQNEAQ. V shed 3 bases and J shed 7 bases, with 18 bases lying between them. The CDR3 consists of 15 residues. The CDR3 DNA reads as TGTGCCAGCAGCTTGGCTCGTCGCGGAGGGGCTGGCTACACCTTC. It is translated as CASSLARRGGAGYTF.

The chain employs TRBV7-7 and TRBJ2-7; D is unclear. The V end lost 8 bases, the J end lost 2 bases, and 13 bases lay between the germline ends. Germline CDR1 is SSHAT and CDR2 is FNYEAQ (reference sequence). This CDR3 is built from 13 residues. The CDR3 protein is CASEPVKPYEQYF. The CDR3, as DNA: TGTGCCAGCGAACCCGTGAAGCCCTACGAGCAGTACTTC.

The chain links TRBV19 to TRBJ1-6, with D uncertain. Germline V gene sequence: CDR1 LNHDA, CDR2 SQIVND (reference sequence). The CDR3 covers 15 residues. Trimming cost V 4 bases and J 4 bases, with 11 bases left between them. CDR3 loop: CASSTSQVYNSPLHF. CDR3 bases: TGTGCCAGTAGTACCTCCCAGGTGTATAATTCACCCCTCCACTTT.

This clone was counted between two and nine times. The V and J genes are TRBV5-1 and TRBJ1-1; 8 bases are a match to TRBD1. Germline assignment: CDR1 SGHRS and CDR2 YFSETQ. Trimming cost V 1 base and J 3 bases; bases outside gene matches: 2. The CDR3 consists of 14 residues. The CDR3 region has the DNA TGCGCCAGCAGCTTGCAGGGGGCGGACACTGAAGCTTTCTTT. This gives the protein CASSLQGADTEAFF.

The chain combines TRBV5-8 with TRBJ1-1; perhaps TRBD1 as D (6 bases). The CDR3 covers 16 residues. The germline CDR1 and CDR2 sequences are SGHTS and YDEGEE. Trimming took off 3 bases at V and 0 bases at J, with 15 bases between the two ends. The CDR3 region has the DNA TGTGCCAGCAGCTCGATGCCGGGACACATGAACACTGAAGCTTTCTTT. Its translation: CASSSMPGHMNTEAFF.

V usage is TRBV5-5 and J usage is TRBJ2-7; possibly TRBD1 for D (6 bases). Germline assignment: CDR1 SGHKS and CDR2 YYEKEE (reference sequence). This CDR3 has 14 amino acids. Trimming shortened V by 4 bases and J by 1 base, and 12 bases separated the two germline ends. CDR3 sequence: CASSRRDTSYEQYF. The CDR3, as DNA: TGTGCCAGCAGCCGCCGGGACACTTCCTACGAGCAGTACTTC.

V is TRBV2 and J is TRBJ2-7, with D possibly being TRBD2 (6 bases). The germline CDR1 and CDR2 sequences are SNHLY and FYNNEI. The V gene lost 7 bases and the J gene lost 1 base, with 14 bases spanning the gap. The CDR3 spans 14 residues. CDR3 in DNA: TGTGCCAGCAATGCGCGGGGCTATTCCTACGAGCAGTACTTC. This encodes CASNARGYSYEQYF.

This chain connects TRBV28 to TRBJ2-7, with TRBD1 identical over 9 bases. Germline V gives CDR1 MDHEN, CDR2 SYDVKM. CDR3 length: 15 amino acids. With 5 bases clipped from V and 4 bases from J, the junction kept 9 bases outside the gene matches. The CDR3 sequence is CASSPLTGGAYEQYF. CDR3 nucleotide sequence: TGTGCCAGCAGTCCCCTTACAGGGGGCGCGTACGAGCAGTACTTC.

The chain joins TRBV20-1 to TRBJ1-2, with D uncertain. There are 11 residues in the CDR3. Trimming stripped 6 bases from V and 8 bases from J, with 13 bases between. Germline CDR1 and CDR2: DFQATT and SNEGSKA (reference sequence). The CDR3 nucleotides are TGCAGTGCCCGCCCACGGCGGGGCTACACCTTC. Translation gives CSARPRRGYTF.

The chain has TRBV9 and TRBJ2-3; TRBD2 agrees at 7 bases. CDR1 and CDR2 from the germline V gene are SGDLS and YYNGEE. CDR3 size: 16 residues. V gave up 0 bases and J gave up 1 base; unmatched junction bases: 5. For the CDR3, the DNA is TGTGCCAGCAGCGTAGCGTCCGCGGGGGGCACAGATACGCAGTATTTT. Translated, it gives CASSVASAGGTDTQYF.